The 15 T cell receptor beta chains given below trace back to one sample, sequenced in a study of human T cells and chemical hapten exposure. Time point given: patch test 2, 6 weeks after DPC sensitization. Treatment given: therapeutic diphenylcyclopropenone sensitization with weekly scalp DPC. TCRdb passed the RACE reads through MiXCR, listing each CDR3 protein once. In the table there are roughly 140,000 distinct CDR3 sequences, 12% of which are singletons. Sequences were derived from whole blood, sampled in connection with sensitization to the hapten diphenylcyclopropenone (DPC). The receptors were sampled from a woman between 45 and 60 years old with alopecia areata. Some clones in this sample may be carry-over from other donors' samples.

This clonotype has just one count. DNA of the CDR3: TGTGCCAGCAGGAGCGGGAGTGGGTCCTACAATGAGCAGTTCTTC. Amino acid sequence: CASRSGSGSYNEQFF. The chain carries TRBV7-9 and TRBJ2-1; 8 nucleotides align to TRBD2. CDR3 length equals 15 residues. V shed 6 bases, J shed 1 base, and the junction held 5 bases outside the gene matches. The germline V gene has CDR1 SEHNR and CDR2 FQNEAQ (reference sequence). Drawing the rest from reference TRBV7-9 and TRBJ2-1, the complete variable domain is DTGVSQNPRHKITKRGQNVTFRCDPISEHNRLYWYRQTLGQGPEFLTYFQNEAQLEKSRLLSDRFSAERPKGSFSTLEIQRTEQGDSAMYLCASRSGSGSYNEQFFGPGTRLTVL.

The sample holds a few counts of this clonotype. This chain connects TRBV6-5 to TRBJ2-7; tentatively, D is TRBD1 or TRBD2 (7 bases each). CDR1 and CDR2 (germline): MNHEY, SVGAGI. The CDR3 consists of 15 residues. Trimming took off 0 bases at V and 4 bases at J, with 13 bases between the two ends. Here the CDR3 reads CASSYSGQGGYEQYF. Here the CDR3 DNA reads TGTGCCAGCAGTTACTCCGGGCAGGGGGGGTACGAGCAGTACTTC.

This clonotype was counted at least ten times. The genes are TRBV24-1 and TRBJ2-3; perhaps D is TRBD1 or TRBD2 (5 bases each). Trimming removed 3 bases at V and 2 bases at J, with 11 bases between. Germline V gives CDR1 KGHDR, CDR2 SFDVKD. This CDR3 contains 15 residues. The CDR3: CATSDKGTNTDTQYF. Written as DNA, the CDR3 is TGTGCCACCAGTGATAAGGGGACGAACACAGATACGCAGTATTTT.

This clonotype was found a few times. The chain combines TRBV5-1 with TRBJ2-5, with 12 bases fitting TRBD2. CDR3 length: 18 amino acids. Germline V gives CDR1 SGHRS, CDR2 YFSETQ. The J segment lost 5 bases and the V segment lost 4 bases, leaving 15 bases of the junction unmatched. CDR3 residues: CASSQRPLAGGPGETQYF. CDR3 DNA: TGCGCCAGCAGCCAACGCCCACTAGCGGGAGGCCCCGGGGAGACCCAGTACTTC.

V gene TRBV5-6 combines with J gene TRBJ2-5, with TRBD1 identical over 9 bases. Trimming removed 1 base from V and 2 bases from J; junction bases left unmatched: 3. The CDR3 runs to 15 residues. The germline V gene encodes CDR1 SGHDT and CDR2 YYEEEE. The CDR3 is CASSLPGQGQETQYF. CDR3 DNA sequence: TGTGCCAGCAGCTTGCCGGGACAGGGACAAGAGACCCAGTACTTC.

The rearrangement uses TRBV29-1 and TRBJ2-3, with 8 bases matching TRBD2. Germline CDR1 reads SQVTM; CDR2 reads ANQGSEA. The CDR3 is made up of 14 amino acids. CDR3 region: CSVPRAGVSDTQYF. The CDR3 coding sequence is TGCAGTGTCCCCCGAGCGGGAGTTTCAGATACGCAGTATTTT.

J is TRBJ1-1 and V is TRBV20-1, with D perhaps matching TRBD1 (5 bases). The V gene's germline CDR1 is DFQATT and CDR2 SNEGSKA (reference sequence). Trimming removed 3 bases from V and 3 bases from J, with 14 bases in between. The length of the CDR3 is 14 residues. The CDR3 here is CSASPWLGDTEAFF. CDR3 bases: TGCAGTGCTAGCCCCTGGTTGGGGGACACTGAAGCTTTCTTT.

At least ten counts were recorded for this clonotype. The chain combines TRBV20-1 with TRBJ1-6, with 10 bases that match TRBD1. Looked up from germline, CDR1 is DFQATT and CDR2 is SNEGSKA (reference sequence). The CDR3 has 14 residues. J lost 9 bases, V lost 3 bases, and 5 bases had no gene match. The CDR3 DNA reads as TGCAGTGCTAGTGGGACAGGGGATGGTTCACCCCTCCACTTT. It yields the protein CSASGTGDGSPLHF.

The rearrangement uses TRBV4-2 and TRBJ2-1; 9 bases align to TRBD2. V shed 4 bases and J 3 bases; nucleotides not matched to a gene: 10. CDR1 and CDR2 (germline): LGHNA, YNFKEQ. The CDR3 totals 17 residues. The CDR3 reads CASSPERLAAGYNEQFF. CDR3 nucleotide sequence: TGTGCCAGCAGCCCCGAACGACTAGCGGCAGGCTACAATGAGCAGTTCTTC.

A few counts support this clonotype. The chain has TRBV28 and TRBJ2-2; D uncertain. Trimming shortened V by 2 bases and J by 5 bases, and 6 bases separated the two germline ends. In germline, CDR1 is MDHEN, CDR2 SYDVKM. The CDR3 extends over 13 amino acids. The CDR3 bases are TGTGCCAGCAGTTTAGTTTTGACCGGGGAGCTGTTTTTT. It encodes CASSLVLTGELFF.

At least ten counts were recorded for this clonotype. The chain employs TRBV28 and TRBJ2-3; D might be TRBD1 or TRBD2, each matching 6 bases. The germline CDR1 and CDR2 sequences are MDHEN and SYDVKM. The CDR3 spans 16 residues. V lost 7 bases and J lost 3, with 20 bases in between. The CDR3 here is CASTLGGGGGTDTQYF. For the CDR3, the DNA is TGTGCCAGCACCCTAGGGGGAGGAGGGGGAACAGATACGCAGTATTTT.

This clonotype has more than one count but fewer than ten. The gene calls are TRBV7-2 and TRBJ2-3, with TRBD2 identical over 14 bases. Germline V gene sequence: CDR1 SGHTA, CDR2 FQGNSA. This CDR3 has 17 residues. V dropped 4 bases and J dropped 2; count of bases not matched to a gene: 5. CDR3 region: CASSSRTSGRLTDTQYF. In DNA, the CDR3 is TGTGCCAGCAGCTCCCGGACTAGCGGGAGGCTCACAGATACGCAGTATTTT. Looking up the rest from reference TRBV7-2 and TRBJ2-3 gives the full variable domain: GAGVSQSPSNKVTEKGKDVELRCDPISGHTALYWYRQSLGQGLEFLIYFQGNSAPDKSGLPSDRFSAERTGGSVSTLTIQRTQQEDSAVYLCASSSRTSGRLTDTQYFGPGTRLTVL.

This clonotype came up a few times. The V gene is TRBV5-1, the J gene TRBJ1-1; 12 nucleotides line up with TRBD1. The germline CDR1 and CDR2 sequences are SGHRS and YFSETQ. The CDR3 totals 24 residues. The V segment lost 4 bases and the J segment 2 bases; nucleotides outside the gene matches: 30. DNA of the CDR3: TGCGCCAGCAGCCCTGACCGGGACAGGGGGCGTTACGGATACGGGGAACGTCCCAACACTGAAGCTTTCTTT. This gives the protein CASSPDRDRGRYGYGERPNTEAFF.

The table lists this clonotype with a few counts. V usage is TRBV12-3 or TRBV12-4 and J usage is TRBJ2-5; 10 nucleotides align to TRBD2. The CDR3 loop spans 15 amino acids. V lost 5 bases and J lost 5; bases outside the gene matches: 8. CDR3 sequence (DNA): TGTGCCAGCAGTCGAGCGGGAGGGCCGCAGGAGACCCAGTACTTC. The encoded protein is CASSRAGGPQETQYF.

In this sample, this clonotype turned up a few times. V and J are TRBV28 and TRBJ2-2; TRBD1 matches 7 bases. This CDR3 region has 15 residues. The germline CDR1 and CDR2 sequences are MDHEN and SYDVKM. J gave up 2 bases and V 4 bases, and 4 bases lay outside the gene matches. CDR3 nucleotides: TGTGCCAGCAGTTCCCGACAGGGCAACACCGGGGAGCTGTTTTTT. It specifies CASSSRQGNTGELFF.